This T cell receptor beta chain is drawn from a study of blood T cell repertoires in COVID-19. The wider study: Acute and convalescent COVID-19 samples came from the United States, Italy and Spain. PBMCs, B-cell-depleted T cells, or T cells were the source of the cDNA or gDNA that made up the material.

Original methodology: The authors estimated nucleated cell counts from reference gene primer amplification. Assay used: immunoSEQ multiplex PCR; TCRdb lists only in-frame clones, some missing. That table supplies the V and J calls and clone size; D and trimming were determined from the DNA. The sample shows around 130,000 clones, approximately 77% of them seen only once. The CDR3 is 14 amino acids. The sequence was obtained from an elderly man with acute or convalescent COVID-19. V gene TRBV21-1 combines with J gene TRBJ2-7; TRBD2 is the table's D call, not checked against the DNA. TRBV21-1 is listed as a pseudogene. Sequenced: peripheral blood. CDR3 protein: CASSKVEVVDEQYF. The CDR3 nucleotides read TGTGCCAGCAGCAAAGTGGAGGTTGTGGACGAGCAGTACTTC.